One and the same sample provided the 10 T cell receptor beta chains below, sequenced in a study of blood T cells in healthy people across ages. Next came a second PCR, run for about 6 to 12 cycles, which used a sample-barcoded 5' primer along with a J-beta primer mix. TCRdb reprocessed the 5' RACE reads via MiXCR and lists one record per CDR3 protein. This table holds about 730,000 distinct CDR3 sequences, roughly 47% found once. Sequenced sample: blood. The receptors here all came from a woman aged 55-75 years in good health.

This rearrangement joins TRBV20-1 to TRBJ1-5; 10 nucleotides align to TRBD1. The CDR3 is 15 residues long. The junction had 9 bases not matched to a gene; V was cut back by 3 bases and J by 7 bases. Germline V lookup: CDR1 DFQATT, CDR2 SNEGSKA (reference sequence). CDR3 nucleotides: TGCAGTGCTAGGGGGGGACAGGGGAGGCACCAGCCCCAGCATTTT. Amino acid sequence: CSARGGQGRHQPQHF.

The genes are TRBV12-3 or TRBV12-4 and TRBJ2-4, with 9 bases fitting TRBD1. The V segment lost 6 bases and the J segment 9 bases; nucleotides outside the gene matches: 9. The CDR3 length is 14 residues. The CDR3 region has the DNA TGTGCCAGCAGGTGGACAGGGGATTCGCTCATTCAGTACTTC. This translates into CASRWTGDSLIQYF.

The table lists this clonotype with a few counts. This chain connects TRBV2 to TRBJ1-1, with 10 bases identical to TRBD1. The CDR3 runs 17 residues. V trimming: 6 bases; J trimming: 4 bases; junction bases outside the gene matches: 14. Germline CDR1 and CDR2: SNHLY and FYNNEI. The CDR3 DNA sequence: TGTGCCAGCAGAAAGACAGGGGGCTTATGGGACTCCACTGAAGCTTTCTTT. Amino acid sequence: CASRKTGGLWDSTEAFF.

This clonotype has a handful of counts. The chain carries TRBV15 and TRBJ1-2; the D is unclear. The germline CDR1 and CDR2 sequences are LNHNV and YYDKDF (reference sequence). The length of the CDR3 is 14 residues. The V end was cut by 0 bases, the J end by 2 bases, with 7 bases between. CDR3 loop: CATSRDNKNYGYTF. CDR3 coding DNA: TGTGCCACCAGCAGAGACAACAAAAACTATGGCTACACCTTC. The full variable domain, with the rest looked up from reference TRBV15 and TRBJ1-2, is DAMVIQNPRYQVTQFGKPVTLSCSQTLNHNVMYWYQQKSSQAPKLLFHYYDKDFNNEADTPDNFQSRRPNTSFCFLDIRSPGLGDTAMYLCATSRDNKNYGYTFGSGTRLTVV.

This clonotype was recorded only once. The V call is TRBV20-1, the J call TRBJ2-1; 9 nucleotides agree with TRBD2. Trimming took 1 base from V and 2 from J; bases not matched to a gene: 9. The length of the CDR3 is 17 residues. Per the germline V gene, CDR1 is DFQATT and CDR2 is SNEGSKA (reference sequence). The CDR3 sequence is CSARVAGGEMAYNEQFF. In DNA form, the CDR3 reads TGCAGTGCTAGAGTCGCGGGAGGGGAAATGGCCTACAATGAGCAGTTCTTC.

A remark on this clonotype: Being one base from a much bigger clone, this may be a read error. V usage is TRBV6-1 and J usage is TRBJ2-5; 9 bases match TRBD1. V was clipped by 7 bases and J by 11 bases; unmatched bases: 23. CDR1 and CDR2 (germline): MNHNS, SASEGT. The CDR3 sequence is 17 residues long. For the CDR3, the DNA is TGTGCCAGCATCAGAAACGGGGGGACAGGGATATACAATGAGCAGTACTTC. As protein: CASIRNGGTGIYNEQYF.

CDR3 DNA: TGTGCCAGCTCAGACAGCCAAACAACCCTTTATGGCTACACCTTC. Residues: CASSDSQTTLYGYTF. V usage is TRBV18 and J usage is TRBJ1-2; D might be TRBD1 (5 bases). V lost 5 bases and J 5 bases, leaving 18 bases between the germline ends. The CDR3 runs to 15 residues. Germline V gives CDR1 KGHSH, CDR2 LQKENI.

This clonotype was recorded only once. The rearrangement uses TRBV15 and TRBJ2-1; unclear D gene. This CDR3 has 15 amino acids. V shed 8 bases and J shed 2 bases, with 16 bases lying between them. Germline CDR1 is LNHNV and CDR2 is YYDKDF (reference sequence). The CDR3: CATGSETSTYNEQFF. The CDR3 DNA sequence: TGTGCCACCGGTTCGGAGACTTCTACCTACAATGAGCAGTTCTTC.

The chain is built from TRBV6-5 and TRBJ2-5; tentatively, D is TRBD1 or TRBD2 (5 bases each). Looked up from germline, CDR1 is MNHEY and CDR2 is SVGAGI. The CDR3 covers 14 residues. The V end lost 5 bases, the J end lost 3 bases, and 13 bases lay between the germline ends. DNA for the CDR3: TGTGCCAGCAGTGCAACCGGGGCGAAAGAGACCCAGTACTTC. The encoded protein is CASSATGAKETQYF.

The chain joins TRBV20-1 to TRBJ2-1; D unclear. This CDR3 region has 13 residues. Trimming removed 7 bases at V and 8 bases at J, with 18 bases between. The V gene's germline CDR1 is DFQATT and CDR2 SNEGSKA (reference sequence). CDR3 sequence (DNA): TGCAGTGGAGTGGGGTCCGTTAAGGATGAGCAGTTCTTC. It translates to CSGVGSVKDEQFF.